The 20 T cell receptor beta chains listed next were all sequenced from one sample in a study of T cell clonotyping in hematopoietic cell transplantation. The protocol was immunoSEQ multiplex PCR, while the TCRdb copy is restricted to in-frame clones and leaves out a portion. The top ten hold roughly 1.7% of the sample, which has about 69,000 clones, about 93% seen once. Sequencing was done on a sample of peripheral blood mononuclear cells. These receptors all stem from a man in his fifties in good health. Some clones in this sample may be carry-over from other donors' samples.

V and J are TRBV6-5 and TRBJ2-7; D perhaps matches TRBD1 (5 bases). V shed 3 bases and J shed 2 bases, with 11 bases lying between them. This CDR3 has 14 residues. Looked up from germline, CDR1 is MNHEY and CDR2 is SVGAGI. This chain's CDR3 is CASSYLRATYEQYF. CDR3 bases: TGTGCCAGCAGTTATCTCAGGGCCACCTACGAGCAGTACTTC.

The J gene is TRBJ1-1, the V gene TRBV4-3, with 8 positions matching TRBD1. V was clipped by 2 bases and J by 7 bases; unmatched bases: 6. Per the germline V gene, CDR1 is LGHNA and CDR2 is YSLEER. The CDR3 spans 14 residues. The CDR3 sequence is CASSQTGGDNEAFF. CDR3 DNA: TGCGCCAGCAGCCAAACAGGGGGTGATAATGAAGCTTTCTTT.

The chain joins TRBV9 to TRBJ1-2, with 7 bases matching TRBD1. The CDR3 spans 14 residues. Trimming removed 4 bases from V and 8 bases from J; junction bases left unmatched: 11. CDR1 is SGDLS, CDR2 YYNGEE, per germline. In nucleotides, the CDR3 is TGTGCCAGCAGCTTAGGACAGGCCCGGCAAGGCTACACCTTC. It encodes CASSLGQARQGYTF.

The chain employs TRBV5-1 and TRBJ2-1, with D possibly TRBD1 on 5 matching bases. The V end lost 4 bases, the J end lost 7 bases, and 9 bases lay between the germline ends. Germline assignment: CDR1 SGHRS and CDR2 YFSETQ. This CDR3 is built from 12 residues. CDR3 bases: TGCGCCAGCAGCCCCCAGGGTAATGAGCAGTTCTTC. Its protein product is CASSPQGNEQFF.

The rearrangement links TRBV5-1 to TRBJ1-2, with 8 positions matching TRBD1. The junction had 1 base not matched to a gene; V was cut back by 3 bases and J by 6 bases. CDR1 SGHRS and CDR2 YFSETQ come from the germline V gene. This CDR3 spans 12 amino acids. The CDR3 nucleotides read TGCGCCAGCAGCTCAGGGGGCCATGGCTACACCTTC. Translating it yields CASSSGGHGYTF.

The chain recombines TRBV9 with TRBJ1-1; no clear D. Per germline, CDR1 SGDLS and CDR2 YYNGEE. The CDR3 has 15 amino acids. The V end lost 4 bases, the J end lost 1 base, and 14 bases lay between the germline ends. CDR3 protein: CASSIAPGQNTEAFF. The DNA for the CDR3 is TGTGCCAGCAGCATAGCTCCCGGGCAGAACACTGAAGCTTTCTTT.

The chain has TRBV5-1 and TRBJ1-1, with a tentative D call TRBD1 (5 bases). The CDR3 has 14 residues. CDR1 is SGHRS, CDR2 YFSETQ, per germline. V shed 7 bases and J shed 1 base, with 14 bases lying between them. CDR3 sequence (DNA): TGCGCCAGCGCCTGGGGGGACCCGAACACTGAAGCTTTCTTT. Protein: CASAWGDPNTEAFF.

The chain links TRBV9 to TRBJ2-3; perhaps TRBD2 as D (6 bases). The ends were cut back, 4 bases at V and 1 base at J, with 19 bases in the middle. Germline assignment: CDR1 SGDLS and CDR2 YYNGEE. This CDR3 is built from 17 residues. The CDR3: CASSRDLAGLRTDTQYF. The DNA of the CDR3 is TGTGCCAGCAGCAGAGACCTGGCGGGACTCCGCACAGATACGCAGTATTTT.

The genes are TRBV29-1 and TRBJ2-2, with a possible D match to TRBD2 (6 bases). Looked up from germline, CDR1 is SQVTM and CDR2 is ANQGSEA. This CDR3 region has 12 residues. Trimming took off 7 bases at V and 7 bases at J, with 13 bases between the two ends. CDR3 in amino acids: CSDRLVGGELFF. For the CDR3, the DNA is TGCAGCGACCGACTAGTCGGCGGGGAGCTGTTTTTT.

The chain is built from TRBV7-9 and TRBJ2-2; tentatively, D is TRBD2 (6 bases). Deletions cut 1 base from V and 7 bases from J, with 10 bases between. The CDR3 runs to 14 residues. In germline, CDR1 is SEHNR, CDR2 FQNEAQ (reference sequence). The DNA of the CDR3 is TGTGCCAGCAGCTTAGTGGCGGGATACGGGGAGCTGTTTTTT. Translating it yields CASSLVAGYGELFF. Combining the CDR3 with reference TRBV7-9 and TRBJ2-2 gives the whole variable domain DTGVSQNPRHKITKRGQNVTFRCDPISEHNRLYWYRQTLGQGPEFLTYFQNEAQLEKSRLLSDRFSAERPKGSFSTLEIQRTEQGDSAMYLCASSLVAGYGELFFGEGSRLTVL.

The chain is built from TRBV5-6 and TRBJ2-5; D gene uncertain. The CDR3 spans 15 residues. Trimming cost V 0 bases and J 1 base, with 10 bases left between them. The germline gives CDR1 SGHDT, CDR2 YYEEEE. The CDR3 spells CASSLVGRTQETQYF. CDR3 bases: TGTGCCAGCAGCTTGGTTGGGCGCACCCAAGAGACCCAGTACTTC.

The rearrangement joins TRBV6-6 to TRBJ1-5; 7 bases are a match to TRBD1. This CDR3 comprises 14 residues. Germline CDR1 and CDR2: MNHNY and SVGAGI (reference sequence). The J segment lost 6 bases and the V segment lost 6 bases, leaving 8 bases of the junction unmatched. As DNA, the CDR3 is TGTGCCAGCAGAGAGACAGGGACAGCTCAGCCCCAGCATTTT. Residues: CASRETGTAQPQHF.

This sequence joins TRBV30 and TRBJ2-2; D not certain. From germline, CDR1 is GTSNPN and CDR2 SVGIG (reference sequence). CDR3 size: 14 residues. The ends were cut back, 1 base at V and 1 base at J, with 7 bases in the middle. CDR3 DNA sequence: TGTGCCTGGAGTGGCAGGAGGAACACCGGGGAGCTGTTTTTT. It yields the protein CAWSGRRNTGELFF.

The chain uses TRBV28 and TRBJ2-7, with 12 bases identical to TRBD1. Germline values: CDR1 MDHEN, CDR2 SYDVKM. V shed 6 bases and J 1 base; nucleotides not matched to a gene: 4. CDR3 size: 15 residues. The CDR3: CASRSGQGASYEQYF. The CDR3, as DNA: TGTGCCAGCAGATCGGGACAGGGGGCGTCCTACGAGCAGTACTTC.

V gene TRBV2 combines with J gene TRBJ2-2, with 7 nucleotides matching TRBD1. This CDR3 has 14 residues. Looked up from germline, CDR1 is SNHLY and CDR2 is FYNNEI. With 6 bases clipped from V and 1 base from J, the junction kept 2 bases outside the gene matches. The CDR3 sequence: CASSNRGNTGELFF. The DNA for the CDR3 is TGTGCCAGCAGCAACAGGGGGAACACCGGGGAGCTGTTTTTT.

The V call is TRBV7-3, the J call TRBJ2-7, with D possibly being TRBD1 (6 bases). The CDR3 runs to 12 residues. Trimming cost V 9 bases and J 4 bases, with 13 bases left between them. CDR1 SGHTA and CDR2 FQGTGA come from the germline V gene. CDR3: CASRDRWYEQYF. CDR3 DNA: TGTGCCAGTCGAGACAGGTGGTACGAGCAGTACTTC.

V and J are TRBV2 and TRBJ1-2; unclear D gene. The CDR3 is 13 amino acids. V was pared by 6 bases and J by 7 bases, with 15 bases between. Germline V gene sequence: CDR1 SNHLY, CDR2 FYNNEI. CDR3 sequence reads: CASRDVGPVGYTF. The DNA for the CDR3 is TGTGCCAGCAGAGATGTGGGCCCGGTTGGCTACACCTTC.

This chain joins TRBV5-5 and TRBJ2-2; D uncertain. This CDR3 has 14 amino acids. Trimming stripped 4 bases from V and 2 bases from J, with 9 bases between. The germline CDR1 and CDR2 sequences are SGHKS and YYEKEE (reference sequence). The chain's CDR3 is CASSPNFNTGELFF. The DNA of the CDR3 is TGTGCCAGCAGCCCGAACTTCAACACCGGGGAGCTGTTTTTT.

V and J are TRBV30 and TRBJ2-4; D possibly corresponds to TRBD2 (6 bases). The germline V and J ends were trimmed by 1 base and 0 bases, with 31 bases remaining between them. In germline, CDR1 is GTSNPN, CDR2 SVGIG (reference sequence). This CDR3 has 22 residues. CDR3 sequence (DNA): TGTGCCTGGAGTGCCCAACCCCAACCGAGTGGGACTGGTCCTGTAGCCAAAAACATTCAGTACTTC. Translation gives CAWSAQPQPSGTGPVAKNIQYF.

V is TRBV6-1 and J is TRBJ1-6; D gene unclear. Trimming removed 1 base from V and 9 bases from J, with 13 bases in between. Germline V gene lookup returns CDR1 MNHNS and CDR2 SASEGT. The CDR3 extends over 15 amino acids. The CDR3 DNA reads TGTGCCAGCAGTGAAGGTTGGGGTTTCGGTTCACCCCTCCACTTT. It translates to CASSEGWGFGSPLHF.